This entry concerns a single T cell receptor (beta chain). What it binds is unknown. Libraries were prepared by immunoSEQ multiplex PCR; TCRdb keeps only in-frame clonotypes and omits some of them. The table lists some 65,000 clones, around 90% of them singletons. V was pared by 2 bases and J by 1 base, with 5 bases between. There are 13 residues in the CDR3. Germline-derived CDR1 and CDR2 are MNHEY and SVGAGI. The source of the sample is a study of stem cell transplantation in POMP-related autoinflammatory disease. General study points: In PRAID patients, the number of distinct TRB V-J gene pairings was restricted.

This chain uses TRBV6-5 with TRBJ1-1, with D uncertain. The source of this sequence is a human patient with POMP-related autoinflammation and immune dysregulation (PRAID). The T cells may come from the graft donor. Sequences were derived from CD4+ T cells from PBMCs, sampled after stem cell transplantation. The CDR3 region has the DNA TGTGCCAGCAGTTACGGGCAGAACACTGAAGCTTTCTTT. Translated: CASSYGQNTEAFF.